One sample yielded the 27 T cell receptor beta chains listed below, sequenced in a study of metastatic and nonmetastatic thyroid tumors. TCRdb re-called the PCR reads with MiXCR. The sample lists tens of thousands of clones; 11% were seen once. Treatment of any kind had been given to no patient before thyroid surgery. The sequencing sample was made of blood. The receptors shown here come from a female donor with papillary thyroid cancer or a benign thyroid nodule (not recorded which). Some clones in this sample may be carry-over from other donors' samples.

In this sample, this clone turned up many times. V gene TRBV7-9 combines with J gene TRBJ2-2; 7 bases map to TRBD1. This CDR3 has 14 residues. Germline V gene sequence: CDR1 SEHNR, CDR2 FQNEAQ (reference sequence). V shed 7 bases, J shed 5 bases, and the junction held 7 bases outside the gene matches. CDR3 sequence: CASMRGGLTGELFF. DNA of the CDR3: TGTGCCAGCATGCGAGGGGGCTTAACCGGGGAGCTGTTTTTT. Looking up the rest from reference TRBV7-9 and TRBJ2-2 gives the full variable domain: DTGVSQNPRHKITKRGQNVTFRCDPISEHNRLYWYRQTLGQGPEFLTYFQNEAQLEKSRLLSDRFSAERPKGSFSTLEIQRTEQGDSAMYLCASMRGGLTGELFFGEGSRLTVL.

In this sample, this clone turned up many times. This chain links TRBV29-1 with TRBJ1-4; possibly TRBD1 for D (5 bases). Germline CDR1 reads SQVTM; CDR2 reads ANQGSEA. The germline V and J ends were trimmed by 6 bases and 8 bases, with 10 bases remaining between them. This CDR3 is built from 11 residues. The CDR3 DNA reads TGCAGCGTGGGGGATTCGGAAAAACTGTTTTTT. Translation gives CSVGDSEKLFF.

This clone was seen many times. The chain is built from TRBV19 and TRBJ1-2, with 9 bases aligning to TRBD1. From germline, CDR1 is LNHDA and CDR2 SQIVND (reference sequence). V trimming: 4 bases; J trimming: 5 bases; junction bases outside the gene matches: 2. The CDR3 has 13 residues. The CDR3 bases are TGTGCCAGTAGTACGACAGGGGGATATGGCTACACCTTC. Its translation: CASSTTGGYGYTF.

The table lists this clone with many counts. The V call is TRBV5-1, the J call TRBJ2-3; 7 nucleotides match TRBD1. Trimming cost V 0 bases and J 1 base; bases outside gene matches: 2. The germline gives CDR1 SGHRS, CDR2 YFSETQ. The CDR3 is 15 residues long. CDR3 coding DNA: TGCGCCAGCAGCTTGGCTGGGACAGGCACAGATACGCAGTATTTT. Amino acid sequence: CASSLAGTGTDTQYF.

This clone was found many times. V is TRBV5-1 and J is TRBJ2-1; 14 nucleotides match TRBD2. The CDR3 is made up of 17 amino acids. Germline-derived CDR1 and CDR2 are SGHRS and YFSETQ. V was clipped by 2 bases and J by 0 bases; unmatched bases: 1. In DNA form, the CDR3 reads TGCGCCAGCAGCTTTGGGACTAGCGGGAGCTCCTACAATGAGCAGTTCTTC. Amino acids: CASSFGTSGSSYNEQFF.

By share of the sample, this clone is medium-sized. The CDR3 spells CASSLYPPQSNQPQHF. In DNA, the CDR3 is TGTGCCAGCAGTTTATATCCCCCGCAGAGCAATCAGCCCCAGCATTTT. This rearrangement joins TRBV27 to TRBJ1-5; no firm D call. Germline CDR1 is MNHEY and CDR2 is SMNVEV (reference sequence). CDR3 size: 16 residues. The V end was cut by 1 base, the J end by 1 base, with 11 bases between.

This clone has ten or more counts. The chain couples TRBV28 to TRBJ2-7; no firm D call. The CDR3 contains 15 residues. The V and J ends lost 1 base and 2 bases respectively, with 12 bases between them. Germline CDR1 reads MDHEN; CDR2 reads SYDVKM. The CDR3 here is CASSLLATGTYEQYF. CDR3 sequence (DNA): TGTGCCAGCAGTTTATTGGCAACTGGGACCTACGAGCAGTACTTC.

This clone showed up many times. CDR3 amino acids: CASSQGKWKLFF. The CDR3 region has the DNA TGTGCCAGCAGCCAAGGAAAGTGGAAACTGTTTTTT. The chain joins TRBV3-1 to TRBJ1-4; no firm D call. The CDR3 runs 12 residues. Germline V gene data show CDR1 as LGHDT and CDR2 as YNNKEL (reference sequence). The V end lost 1 base, the J end lost 11 bases, and 8 bases lay between the germline ends. Supplemented by reference TRBV3-1 and TRBJ1-4, the full variable domain reads DTAVSQTPKYLVTQMGNDKSIKCEQNLGHDTMYWYKQDSKKFLKIMFSYNNKELIINETVPNRFSPKSPDKAHLNLHINSLELGDSAVYFCASSQGKWKLFFGSGTQLSVL.

Ten or more counts support this clone. The J gene is TRBJ2-7, the V gene TRBV20-1; TRBD2 is a possible D gene (5 bases). The CDR3 spans 13 residues. Germline assignment: CDR1 DFQATT and CDR2 SNEGSKA (reference sequence). Trimming removed 6 bases from V and 4 bases from J, with 16 bases in between. CDR3 sequence reads: CSASPGVAYEQYF. Here the CDR3 DNA reads TGCAGTGCCTCCCCCGGGGTAGCGTACGAGCAGTACTTC.

This clone showed up many times. V is TRBV6-2 or TRBV6-3 and J is TRBJ2-1; tentative D call: TRBD2 (7 bases). Germline V lookup: CDR1 MNHEY, CDR2 SVGEGT. Between the trimmed V and J ends, which lost 7 bases and 5 bases, there was a span of 30 bases. The CDR3 has 19 residues. The CDR3 nucleotides read TGTGCCAGCAAACTCCTCCGGGTGGGGGCGACGGGAGGCCACAATGAGCAGTTCTTC. Translated, it gives CASKLLRVGATGGHNEQFF.

The chain carries TRBV7-2 and TRBJ2-3; 10 nucleotides line up with TRBD2. V was clipped by 0 bases and J by 4 bases; unmatched bases: 7. CDR3 length equals 17 residues. The germline CDR1 and CDR2 sequences are SGHTA and FQGNSA. This chain's CDR3 is CASSLAHSGRAADTQYF. The CDR3 coding sequence is TGTGCCAGCAGCTTAGCGCACAGCGGGAGGGCCGCAGATACGCAGTATTTT.

CDR3 coding DNA: TGTGCCCGCCGGTCTACCGTCCTGACTTTC. It translates to CARRSTVLTF. V gene TRBV6-1 combines with J gene TRBJ2-6; D remains ambiguous. CDR1 and CDR2 from the germline V gene are MNHNS and SASEGT. V was cut by 11 bases and J by 12 bases, with 11 bases left in between. CDR3 length: 10 residues.

This clone was seen ten or more times. The rearrangement links TRBV4-1 to TRBJ2-1, with 9 bases lining up with TRBD1. The V segment lost 6 bases and the J segment 8 bases; nucleotides outside the gene matches: 8. Germline lookup yields CDR1 MGHRA and CDR2 YSYEKL. The CDR3 is 14 amino acids. The CDR3 DNA sequence: TGCGCCAGCAGGGCCGGGACAGGGACCCATGAGCAGTTCTTC. It codes for CASRAGTGTHEQFF.

This clone was counted many times. The chain combines TRBV19 with TRBJ1-1; maybe TRBD1 (6 bases). Trimming left V 7 bases short and J 4 bases short, with 16 bases between. The CDR3 runs to 14 residues. CDR1 and CDR2 from the germline V gene are LNHDA and SQIVND (reference sequence). DNA for the CDR3: TGTGCCAGTACTCCGGACAGACTAGGCACTGAAGCTTTCTTT. Its translation is CASTPDRLGTEAFF.

This clone was counted ten times or more. J is TRBJ2-5 and V is TRBV2, with D hard to call. Germline V gene lookup returns CDR1 SNHLY and CDR2 FYNNEI. Deletions cut 4 bases from V and 5 bases from J, with 8 bases between. The CDR3 is 12 amino acids. CDR3 nucleotides: TGTGCCAGCAGTGGGGAATCCGAGACCCAGTACTTC. Translating it yields CASSGESETQYF.

This clone was detected many times. An end of the junction does not agree with germline; a read error may underlie this. The gene calls are TRBV5-5 and TRBJ2-7, with 9 bases fitting TRBD2. This CDR3 has 16 residues. CDR1 and CDR2 (germline): SGHKS, YYEKEE (reference sequence). CDR3 nucleotide sequence: TGTGCCAGCAGCCGGGGCGGGCTAGCGGGATCTAACGAGCGGTACTTC. Translated, it gives CASSRGGLAGSNERYF.

In its sample, this clone was seen many times. CDR3 residues: CAWSPLREGGELFF. The CDR3 DNA reads as TGTGCCTGGAGCCCCTTGCGGGAAGGCGGGGAGCTGTTTTTT. V and J are TRBV30 and TRBJ2-2, with a tentative D call TRBD2 (6 bases). V was trimmed by 3 bases and J by 7 bases, leaving 15 bases between them. The germline V gene encodes CDR1 GTSNPN and CDR2 SVGIG (reference sequence). The length of the CDR3 is 14 residues.

V usage is TRBV5-1 and J usage is TRBJ1-2; D is undetermined. CDR3 length equals 10 residues. Germline CDR1 and CDR2: SGHRS and YFSETQ. V dropped 1 base and J dropped 8 bases, with 3 bases sitting between them. DNA for the CDR3: TGCGCCAGCAGCTTGATCGGCTACACCTTC. It translates to CASSLIGYTF.

This clone was seen many times. The J gene is TRBJ1-1, the V gene TRBV10-3; D unclear. Trimming cost V 4 bases and J 4 bases, with 10 bases left between them. Per germline, CDR1 ENHRY and CDR2 SYGVKD. The CDR3 consists of 13 residues. The CDR3 nucleotides read TGTGCCATCAGTGGGGTTTTCAGCACTGAAGCTTTCTTT. Encoded protein: CAISGVFSTEAFF.

This clone was found many times. The chain recombines TRBV4-2 with TRBJ1-6, with D unclear. From germline, CDR1 is LGHNA and CDR2 YNFKEQ. Trimming shortened V by 1 base and J by 8 bases, and 9 bases separated the two germline ends. The CDR3 contains 14 residues. The CDR3 DNA reads TGTGCCAGCAGCCAAGTGCTCGGAGATTCACCCCTCCACTTT. Its protein product is CASSQVLGDSPLHF.

The chain combines TRBV13 with TRBJ1-2, with D uncertain. Trimming removed 2 bases at V and 1 base at J, with 8 bases between. The CDR3 sequence is 14 residues long. Germline V gene lookup returns CDR1 PRHDT and CDR2 FYEKMQ (reference sequence). The CDR3 sequence is CASSLSAVNYGYTF. CDR3 nucleotide sequence: TGTGCCAGCAGCTTATCAGCAGTTAACTATGGCTACACCTTC.

This clone was counted many times. The rearrangement uses TRBV7-2 and TRBJ2-7; the match to TRBD1 covers 7 bases. Germline CDR1 is SGHTA and CDR2 is FQGNSA. V was pared by 6 bases and J by 3 bases, with 8 bases of the junction left unmatched. The CDR3 has 14 residues. CDR3 amino acids: CASRRGGTVYEQYF. The DNA for the CDR3 is TGTGCCAGCAGAAGGGGTGGGACAGTCTACGAGCAGTACTTC.

The V gene is TRBV4-1, the J gene TRBJ2-7; TRBD1 matches at 8 bases. This CDR3 has 15 residues. Germline CDR1 is MGHRA and CDR2 is YSYEKL. Trimming took 6 bases from V and 0 from J; bases not matched to a gene: 7. The CDR3 protein is CASRPTGTGSYEQYF. The CDR3 DNA follows: TGCGCCAGCAGACCTACCGGGACAGGCTCCTACGAGCAGTACTTC.

This clone was seen many times. This rearrangement joins TRBV12-3 or TRBV12-4 to TRBJ1-1, with D hard to call. With 3 bases removed from V and 0 bases from J, the gap between germline ends came to 5 bases. The CDR3 runs to 13 residues. Written as DNA, the CDR3 is TGTGCCAGCAGTTTGAATGTGAACACTGAAGCTTTCTTT. This gives the protein CASSLNVNTEAFF.

This clone was recorded at least ten times. Other DNA sequences within the sample encode an identical CDR3. The chain couples TRBV11-2 to TRBJ2-1; 8 nucleotides line up with TRBD2. The CDR3 runs 13 residues. Unmatched junction bases numbered 2, after V lost 1 base and J lost 9 bases. Germline V gene lookup returns CDR1 SGHAT and CDR2 FQNNGV. This CDR3 reads CASSLAGGGEQFF. In nucleotides, the CDR3 is TGTGCCAGCAGCTTAGCGGGAGGGGGTGAGCAGTTCTTC. Filled out from reference TRBV11-2 and TRBJ2-1, the complete variable domain reads EAGVAQSPRYKIIEKRQSVAFWCNPISGHATLYWYQQILGQGPKLLIQFQNNGVVDDSQLPKDRFSAERLKGVDSTLKIQPAKLEDSAVYLCASSLAGGGEQFFGPGTRLTVL.

This clone was seen ten or more times. This chain connects TRBV29-1 to TRBJ2-7; TRBD1 aligns across 7 bases. Per germline, CDR1 SQVTM and CDR2 ANQGSEA. V gave up 7 bases and J gave up 5 bases; unmatched junction bases: 8. The CDR3 has 12 residues. CDR3 in DNA: TGCAGCGCCCTCCGCGACAGGGACGAGCAGTACTTC. This translates into CSALRDRDEQYF.

This clone was found many times. The chain combines TRBV7-9 with TRBJ1-3, with TRBD1 matching over 7 bases. The CDR3 has 14 amino acids. Looked up from germline, CDR1 is SEHNR and CDR2 is FQNEAQ (reference sequence). Trimming took 4 bases from V and 6 from J; bases not matched to a gene: 6. CDR3 region: CASSSTTGLNTIYF. The DNA of the CDR3 is TGTGCCAGCAGCTCGACGACAGGGTTAAACACCATATATTTT.